Following are 28 T cell receptor beta chains from one sample sequenced in a study of blood T cells in healthy people across ages. The second PCR ran roughly 7 to 11 cycles with a sample-barcoded 5' primer and J-beta primers. TCRdb fed the 5' RACE reads into MiXCR, producing one record per CDR3 protein. The sample yields some 560,000 distinct CDR3 sequences, about 27% seen once. These records were also assigned to another study, of T cells of mothers and their children.

Sequenced material: blood. Every receptor here comes from a boy aged 2 to 10 in good health.

The genes are TRBV20-1 and TRBJ2-2; 8 bases map to TRBD2. Germline assignment: CDR1 DFQATT and CDR2 SNEGSKA (reference sequence). After removal of 3 bases from V and 7 bases from J, the junction contained 7 bases not matched to a gene. The CDR3 totals 14 residues. This CDR3 is CSASRREEGGELFF. The CDR3 nucleotides read TGCAGTGCTAGTAGGCGGGAGGAAGGCGGGGAGCTGTTTTTT.

V and J are TRBV3-1 and TRBJ1-2; D unclear. The CDR3 spans 13 residues. V was shortened by 2 bases and J by 1 base, with 5 bases between the two germline ends. Germline V CDR1 and CDR2: LGHDT, YNNKEL (reference sequence). CDR3 sequence reads: CASSQYLNYGYTF. CDR3 coding DNA: TGTGCCAGCAGCCAATATCTTAACTATGGCTACACCTTC.

The chain uses TRBV7-2 and TRBJ2-7, with 8 bases matching TRBD1. Germline loops: CDR1 SGHTA, CDR2 FQGNSA. The junction had 6 bases not matched to a gene; V was cut back by 4 bases and J by 13 bases. The CDR3 runs 11 residues. The CDR3 DNA reads TGTGCCAGCAGCTCGGACAGGGCAAAATACTTC. This codes for CASSSDRAKYF.

The table lists this clonotype with a few counts. The CDR3 reads CASSLGLDSSYEQYF. In DNA form, the CDR3 reads TGCGCCAGCAGCTTGGGGTTGGACAGCTCCTACGAGCAGTACTTC. The V call is TRBV5-1, the J call TRBJ2-7; D may be TRBD1 (6 bases). The CDR3 runs to 15 residues. Per the germline V gene, CDR1 is SGHRS and CDR2 is YFSETQ. With 0 bases removed from V and 0 bases from J, the gap between germline ends came to 10 bases.

This chain joins TRBV29-1 and TRBJ2-7; the match to TRBD1 covers 10 bases. Trimming cost V 5 bases and J 2 bases; bases outside gene matches: 3. The CDR3 extends over 13 amino acids. Germline V gene data show CDR1 as SQVTM and CDR2 as ANQGSEA. For the CDR3, the DNA is TGCAGCGTTCCCGGGACAGGGGCCTACGAGCAGTACTTC. This sequence encodes CSVPGTGAYEQYF.

The chain couples TRBV13 to TRBJ2-3; no clear D. CDR3 size: 11 residues. CDR1 and CDR2 (germline): PRHDT, FYEKMQ (reference sequence). V dropped 4 bases and J dropped 7 bases, with 6 bases sitting between them. The CDR3 nucleotides read TGTGCCAGCAGCTCAGCCAATACGCAGTATTTT. Its translation is CASSSANTQYF.

This clonotype is a singleton in its sample. The chain recombines TRBV5-1 with TRBJ1-5, with unresolved D. Germline loops: CDR1 SGHRS, CDR2 YFSETQ. Trimming cost V 0 bases and J 4 bases, with 5 bases left between them. CDR3 length equals 13 residues. The chain's CDR3 is CASSLDVNQPQHF. CDR3 nucleotides: TGCGCCAGCAGCTTGGATGTTAATCAGCCCCAGCATTTT.

The J gene is TRBJ1-2, the V gene TRBV18; perhaps TRBD1 as D (5 bases). The germline V gene has CDR1 KGHSH and CDR2 LQKENI. V shed 2 bases and J shed 2 bases, with 12 bases lying between them. This CDR3 spans 15 amino acids. CDR3 region: CASSPARTTNYGYTF. As DNA, the CDR3 is TGTGCCAGCTCACCAGCGCGGACAACCAACTATGGCTACACCTTC.

The chain links TRBV20-1 to TRBJ2-5; D not certain. The J call is doubtful: the DNA matches TRBJ2-7 better. Germline values: CDR1 DFQATT, CDR2 SNEGSKA (reference sequence). The CDR3 length is 15 residues. The CDR3 nucleotides are TGCAGTGCTAGAGATCCAAACGGCATCGCCTACGAGCAGTACTTC. Translating gives CSARDPNGIAYEQYF.

The chain carries TRBV14 and TRBJ2-1; a weak D match, TRBD2 (5 bases). Germline V CDR1 and CDR2: SGHDN, FVKESK. V shed 3 bases and J shed 8 bases, with 11 bases lying between them. The CDR3 has 13 amino acids. CDR3 bases: TGTGCCAGCAGCCAGATGGTCGGGGATGAGCAGTTCTTC. Translated, it gives CASSQMVGDEQFF. The complete variable domain, with remaining parts taken from reference TRBV14 and TRBJ2-1, reads EAGVTQFPSHSVIEKGQTVTLRCDPISGHDNLYWYRRVMGKEIKFLLHFVKESKQDESGMPNNRFLAERTGGTYSTLKVQPAELEDSGVYFCASSQMVGDEQFFGPGTRLTVL.

The gene calls are TRBV7-2 and TRBJ2-3; no reliable D call. Germline values: CDR1 SGHTA, CDR2 FQGNSA. V was clipped by 1 base and J by 7 bases, with 15 bases between them. The CDR3 covers 15 residues. The CDR3 region has the DNA TGTGCCAGCAGCTTAGTCCCATATGATGGCCATACGCAGTATTTT. Its protein product is CASSLVPYDGHTQYF.

This clonotype was recorded a few times. This chain links TRBV5-1 with TRBJ2-1; D is possibly TRBD1 (5 bases). This CDR3 spans 16 amino acids. V was pared by 0 bases and J by 6 bases, with 16 bases between. Per the germline V gene, CDR1 is SGHRS and CDR2 is YFSETQ. The CDR3 loop is CASSLEPVGASNEQFF. The CDR3 DNA follows: TGCGCCAGCAGCTTGGAACCGGTAGGGGCCTCCAATGAGCAGTTCTTC.

This clonotype was observed many times. The genes are TRBV28 and TRBJ2-5, with a possible D match to TRBD1 (6 bases). The CDR3 totals 16 residues. V dropped 6 bases and J dropped 2 bases, with 19 bases sitting between them. The germline V gene encodes CDR1 MDHEN and CDR2 SYDVKM. DNA for the CDR3: TGTGCCAGCAGCCCCACCTTCGACAGGATGCAAGAGACCCAGTACTTC. The encoded protein is CASSPTFDRMQETQYF. Full variable domain (remainder filled in from reference TRBV28 and TRBJ2-5): DVKVTQSSRYLVKRTGEKVFLECVQDMDHENMFWYRQDPGLGLRLIYFSYDVKMKEKGDIPEGYSVSREKKERFSLILESASTNQTSMYLCASSPTFDRMQETQYFGPGTRLLVL.

This rearrangement joins TRBV11-2 to TRBJ2-5; 8 nucleotides agree with TRBD1. Germline V gene sequence: CDR1 SGHAT, CDR2 FQNNGV. With 6 bases clipped from V and 5 bases from J, the junction kept 8 bases outside the gene matches. This CDR3 spans 14 amino acids. For the CDR3, the DNA is TGTGCCAGCAGAAAGCAGGGGGCGGCGGAGACCCAGTACTTC. Protein product: CASRKQGAAETQYF.

The V call is TRBV20-1, the J call TRBJ1-2; D gene unclear. The V end was cut by 0 bases, the J end by 8 bases, with 19 bases between. Germline CDR1 reads DFQATT; CDR2 reads SNEGSKA (reference sequence). CDR3 size: 15 residues. The CDR3 here is CSARETRLSLGGYTF. The DNA for the CDR3 is TGCAGTGCTAGAGAAACGCGACTTAGTTTGGGGGGCTACACCTTC.

This clonotype was seen only a few times. The genes are TRBV15 and TRBJ2-7, with 8 bases identical to TRBD1. The CDR3 contains 17 residues. The ends lost 3 bases at V and 0 bases at J; junction bases unmatched: 10. The germline V gene encodes CDR1 LNHNV and CDR2 YYDKDF (reference sequence). The CDR3 here is CATSSPRGQGSSYEQYF. The CDR3 DNA follows: TGTGCCACCAGCAGCCCTAGAGGACAGGGCAGCTCCTACGAGCAGTACTTC.

About this clonotype: A much bigger clone sits one base away, suggesting this may be a read error. The V gene is TRBV19, the J gene TRBJ2-2; D unresolved. The CDR3 covers 16 residues. Trimming took 1 base from V and 3 from J, leaving 12 bases between them. Germline V lookup: CDR1 LNHDA, CDR2 SQIVND (reference sequence). CDR3 bases: TGTGCCAGTAGTATAGTAACTGACGGACACACCGGGGAGCTGTTTTTT. It is translated as CASSIVTDGHTGELFF.

The chain's CDR3 is CSAAGTSGNNEQFF. Written as DNA, the CDR3 is TGCAGTGCTGCCGGGACTAGCGGTAACAATGAGCAGTTCTTC. The chain uses TRBV20-1 and TRBJ2-1; 11 positions agree with TRBD2. Germline values: CDR1 DFQATT, CDR2 SNEGSKA (reference sequence). V trimming: 5 bases; J trimming: 5 bases; junction bases outside the gene matches: 5. There are 14 residues in the CDR3.

This sequence joins TRBV3-1 and TRBJ2-1, with TRBD1 as a possible D gene (6 bases). The J call may be incorrect, as the DNA end agrees better with TRBJ2-7. The CDR3 spans 15 residues. CDR1 is LGHDT and CDR2 is YNNKEL in the germline V gene (reference sequence). Here the CDR3 DNA reads TGTGCCAGCAGCCACCCCCGGACAGCCCAATACGAGCAGTACGTC. Protein sequence: CASSHPRTAQYEQYV.

This chain connects TRBV11-2 to TRBJ2-7; D may be TRBD1 (5 bases). Trimming shortened V by 6 bases and J by 2 bases, and 17 bases separated the two germline ends. The germline CDR1 and CDR2 sequences are SGHAT and FQNNGV. The CDR3 runs 15 residues. CDR3 DNA: TGTGCCAGCAGACCCATCCGGCAGGACACCTACGAGCAGTACTTC. Residues: CASRPIRQDTYEQYF. The whole variable domain, filled in from reference TRBV11-2 and TRBJ2-7, reads EAGVAQSPRYKIIEKRQSVAFWCNPISGHATLYWYQQILGQGPKLLIQFQNNGVVDDSQLPKDRFSAERLKGVDSTLKIQPAKLEDSAVYLCASRPIRQDTYEQYFGPGTRLTVT.

The sample holds a few counts of this clonotype. The chain has TRBV3-1 and TRBJ2-4; D not resolved. Germline lookup yields CDR1 LGHDT and CDR2 YNNKEL (reference sequence). V lost 5 bases and J 6 bases, leaving 5 bases between the germline ends. CDR3 length: 11 residues. In nucleotides, the CDR3 is TGTGCCAGCAGCTCCTCAAACATTCAGTACTTC. Protein sequence: CASSSSNIQYF.

The chain combines TRBV4-3 with TRBJ2-3, with TRBD2 identical over 11 bases. Unmatched junction bases numbered 3, after V lost 5 bases and J lost 2 bases. Germline values: CDR1 LGHNA, CDR2 YSLEER. The CDR3 is 15 amino acids. CDR3 in amino acids: CASSRLAGSTDTQYF. In DNA form, the CDR3 reads TGCGCCAGCAGCAGACTAGCGGGGTCCACAGATACGCAGTATTTT.

V is TRBV10-3 and J is TRBJ1-1; weak D call: TRBD1 (5 bases). CDR1 is ENHRY, CDR2 SYGVKD, per germline. The CDR3 is made up of 13 amino acids. V lost 6 bases and J lost 3, with 11 bases in between. CDR3 loop: CAISPDRHTEAFF. In DNA, the CDR3 is TGTGCCATCAGCCCTGACAGACACACTGAAGCTTTCTTT.

The V gene is TRBV27, the J gene TRBJ1-1; D might be TRBD1 (6 bases). CDR1 is MNHEY and CDR2 is SMNVEV in the germline V gene (reference sequence). This CDR3 is built from 15 residues. V gave up 3 bases and J gave up 1 base, with 12 bases separating them. In DNA, the CDR3 is TGTGCCAGCAGTTTGGGAGGGGGGCAGAACACTGAAGCTTTCTTT. This encodes CASSLGGGQNTEAFF.

This sequence joins TRBV11-2 and TRBJ2-5; D might be TRBD2 (7 bases). The CDR3 is 15 amino acids. CDR1 and CDR2 (germline): SGHAT, FQNNGV. Trimming pared 7 bases from V and 4 bases from J, leaving 19 bases between. CDR3 DNA sequence: TGTGCCAGCACTGCGGGGGCTAGAGCAGGAGAGACCCAGTACTTC. It translates to CASTAGARAGETQYF.

In its sample, this clonotype was seen a few times. The chain joins TRBV2 to TRBJ2-1, with 7 bases aligning to TRBD1. The CDR3 contains 14 residues. V was clipped by 7 bases and J by 5 bases; unmatched bases: 8. Germline V gives CDR1 SNHLY, CDR2 FYNNEI. This CDR3 is CASTYGDRNNEQFF. In DNA, the CDR3 is TGTGCCAGCACCTACGGGGACAGAAACAATGAGCAGTTCTTC.

This clonotype was counted many times. The junction shows a germline mismatch at one end, possibly a read error. This chain joins TRBV5-1 and TRBJ2-1, with unresolved D. The germline CDR1 and CDR2 sequences are SGHRS and YFSETQ. The CDR3 totals 11 residues. CDR3 in amino acids: CASSLENEQFF. CDR3 DNA sequence: TGTGCCAGCAGTTTGGAAAATGAGCAGTTCTTC.

V is TRBV27 and J is TRBJ2-7; D possibly matches TRBD1 or TRBD2 (6 bases each). V lost 6 bases to trimming and J lost 0 bases, with 15 bases between them. This CDR3 comprises 15 residues. The germline V gene has CDR1 MNHEY and CDR2 SMNVEV (reference sequence). The CDR3 DNA reads as TGTGCCAGCAGCCCCTTAAAGGGGGGCTCCTACGAGCAGTACTTC. This encodes CASSPLKGGSYEQYF.